A selection of T cell receptor beta chains follows, all from one sample in a study of cytomegalovirus exposure and HLA in healthy donors. The assay was immunoSEQ multiplex PCR, and TCRdb's table has in-frame clones only and misses some. The sample consists of around 130,000 clones, about two thirds of them appearing once. The sample consisted of PBMCs. The receptors were sampled from a woman aged 55 to 70 in good health and CMV-seropositive. Both conserved end residues are part of each CDR3. A D gene is named only where the DNA matches it firmly. Some rows mark clone size as missing; the rest say once, few, many or name a class of expanded clone.

J gene: TRBJ1-5
D gene: TRBD1
V gene: TRBV7-6
clone size: NA
CDR3 DNA: TGTGCCAGCAGCCCCAACACGGACAGGGCTGGACAGCCCCAGCATTTT
CDR3 protein: CASSPNTDRAGQPQHF

J gene: TRBJ2-7
D gene: TRBD2
V gene: TRBV6-5
clone size: NA
CDR3 DNA: TGTGCCAGCAGTTACTCTAGCGGGGGGGACTCCTACGAGCAGTACTTC
CDR3 protein: CASSYSSGGDSYEQYF

J gene: TRBJ1-4
D gene: NA
V gene: TRBV7-9
clone size: NA
CDR3 DNA: TGTGCCAGCAGCTTTCGGGGGGCTGGTAATGAAAAACTGTTTTTT
CDR3 protein: CASSFRGAGNEKLFF

J gene: TRBJ1-5
D gene: NA
V gene: TRBV21-1
clone size: NA
CDR3 DNA: TGTGCCAGCTCACTATGGTATAGCAATCAGCCCCAGCATTTT
CDR3 protein: CASSLWYSNQPQHF

J gene: TRBJ1-2
D gene: NA
V gene: TRBV27
clone size: NA
CDR3 DNA: TGTGCCAGCAGTTTAAGGGGCCATGGCTACACCTTC
CDR3 protein: CASSLRGHGYTF

J gene: TRBJ1-1
D gene: NA
V gene: TRBV21-1
clone size: NA
CDR3 DNA: TGTGCCAGCAGCATATTTGATAGGACAGGGGATTTCCTTGGAGCTTTCTTT
CDR3 protein: CASSIFDRTGDFLGAFF

J gene: TRBJ1-3
D gene: TRBD1
V gene: TRBV5-1
clone size: NA
CDR3 DNA: TGCGCCAGCAGCGGGACAGCGCACTCTGGAAACACCATATATTTT
CDR3 protein: CASSGTAHSGNTIYF

J gene: TRBJ1-1
D gene: NA
V gene: TRBV29-1
clone size: NA
CDR3 DNA: TGCAGCGTCGACAGGTCTGAAGCTTTCTTT
CDR3 protein: CSVDRSEAFF

J gene: TRBJ2-5
D gene: NA
V gene: TRBV18
clone size: NA
CDR3 DNA: TGTGCCAGCTCACCAGGGGGGGCCGTCGAGACCCAGTACTTC
CDR3 protein: CASSPGGAVETQYF

J gene: TRBJ2-7
D gene: TRBD1
V gene: TRBV4-1
clone size: few
CDR3 DNA: TGCGCCAGCAGCCCCCAGACGGGGGACAGGGGGCAGAACGAGCAGTACTTC
CDR3 protein: CASSPQTGDRGQNEQYF

J gene: TRBJ1-6
D gene: TRBD1
V gene: TRBV6-1
clone size: NA
CDR3 DNA: TGTGCCAGCAGCAGACAGGGGGCTGACTCACCCCTCCACTTT
CDR3 protein: CASSRQGADSPLHF

J gene: TRBJ2-3
D gene: TRBD1
V gene: TRBV19
clone size: NA
CDR3 DNA: TGTGCCAGTAGTATGCAACCGGGACAGGCGGTCCCATATACGCAGTATTTT
CDR3 protein: CASSMQPGQAVPYTQYF

J gene: TRBJ1-5
D gene: NA
V gene: TRBV18
clone size: once
CDR3 DNA: TGTGCCAGCTCACCATCGGAGGGCGCAATTCAGCCCCAGCATTTT
CDR3 protein: CASSPSEGAIQPQHF

J gene: TRBJ2-5
D gene: TRBD1
V gene: TRBV5-1
clone size: NA
CDR3 DNA: TGCGCCAGCAGCACAGGGGAACAGGGCAGCGAGACCCAGTACTTC
CDR3 protein: CASSTGEQGSETQYF

J gene: TRBJ1-2
D gene: NA
V gene: TRBV29-1
clone size: NA
CDR3 DNA: TGCAGCGTGACCCTTGGGGCAGGGGATGGCGGCTACACCTTC
CDR3 protein: CSVTLGAGDGGYTF

J gene: TRBJ2-1
D gene: TRBD2
V gene: TRBV5-1
clone size: NA
CDR3 DNA: TGCGCCAGCAGCGGACAACTAGCGGGGGGGCCACATGAGCAGTTCTTC
CDR3 protein: CASSGQLAGGPHEQFF

J gene: TRBJ1-2
D gene: NA
V gene: TRBV5-5
clone size: NA
CDR3 DNA: TGTGCCAGCAGCTCGTACAGGTTGGGGGGAGGCTACACCTTC
CDR3 protein: CASSSYRLGGGYTF

J gene: TRBJ1-4
D gene: TRBD1
V gene: TRBV27
clone size: NA
CDR3 DNA: TGTGCCAGCAGTTTAGACCCCCCAGACAGGGCCGCCGAAAAACTGTTTTTT
CDR3 protein: CASSLDPPDRAAEKLFF

J gene: TRBJ1-1
D gene: NA
V gene: TRBV9
clone size: NA
CDR3 DNA: TGTGCCAGCAGCCCCTGGGCCGCGAACACTGAAGCTTTCTTT
CDR3 protein: CASSPWAANTEAFF

J gene: TRBJ1-6
D gene: NA
V gene: TRBV25-1
clone size: NA
CDR3 DNA: TGTGCCAGCGGGGGGGGCAGTGTCAGAAATTCACCCCTCCACTTT
CDR3 protein: CASGGGSVRNSPLHF

J gene: TRBJ1-1
D gene: TRBD1
V gene: TRBV5-1
clone size: NA
CDR3 DNA: TGCGCCAGCAGCGCGTTAACAGGGGACACTGAAGCTTTCTTT
CDR3 protein: CASSALTGDTEAFF

J gene: TRBJ2-7
D gene: TRBD2
V gene: TRBV10-1
clone size: NA
CDR3 DNA: TGCGCCAGCAGCGACGGGGGGTCCTCCTACGAGCAGTACTTC
CDR3 protein: CASSDGGSSYEQYF

J gene: TRBJ1-1
D gene: NA
V gene: TRBV5-1
clone size: NA
CDR3 DNA: TGCGCCAGCAGCTGGGGACAGAACACTGAAGCTTTCTTT
CDR3 protein: CASSWGQNTEAFF

J gene: TRBJ1-1
D gene: NA
V gene: TRBV9
clone size: NA
CDR3 DNA: TGTGCCAGCAGCCCGCAGGTGGGTGGGGCCGAAGCTTTCTTT
CDR3 protein: CASSPQVGGAEAFF

J gene: TRBJ1-3
D gene: TRBD1
V gene: TRBV27
clone size: NA
CDR3 DNA: TGTGCCAGCCGCGAACAGGGGTTGACTGGAAACACCATATATTTT
CDR3 protein: CASREQGLTGNTIYF

J gene: TRBJ1-2
D gene: NA
V gene: TRBV11-2
clone size: once
CDR3 DNA: TGTGCCAGCAGCCCTTCGTTAGGCAGGGCCGATGGCTACACCTTC
CDR3 protein: CASSPSLGRADGYTF

J gene: TRBJ2-6
D gene: NA
V gene: TRBV5-1
clone size: NA
CDR3 DNA: TGCGCCAGCAGCCCCTCCGGGAACCCACCCCACTCTGGGGCCAACGTCCTGACTTTC
CDR3 protein: CASSPSGNPPHSGANVLTF

J gene: TRBJ1-5
D gene: NA
V gene: TRBV11-2
clone size: NA
CDR3 DNA: TGTGCCAGCAGCTTAGATAACAGGACGGGTCACAATCAGCCCCAGCATTTT
CDR3 protein: CASSLDNRTGHNQPQHF

J gene: TRBJ2-5
D gene: TRBD1
V gene: TRBV11-2
clone size: NA
CDR3 DNA: TGTGCCAGCAGCTTAGAGGGACAGGGGGCCCCGGAGACCCAGTACTTC
CDR3 protein: CASSLEGQGAPETQYF

J gene: TRBJ1-2
D gene: NA
V gene: TRBV7-9
clone size: NA
CDR3 DNA: TGTGCCAGCAGCTTAGGACAGACAAACTATGGCTACACCTTC
CDR3 protein: CASSLGQTNYGYTF

J gene: TRBJ1-2
D gene: TRBD1
V gene: TRBV29-1
clone size: once
CDR3 DNA: TGCAGCGTTCGGGGTGACAGGGGGAGAGGATCTAACTATGGCTACACCTTC
CDR3 protein: CSVRGDRGRGSNYGYTF

J gene: TRBJ2-7
D gene: NA
V gene: TRBV9
clone size: NA
CDR3 DNA: TGTGCCAGCAGCCCCTCAGACTACGAGCAGTACTTC
CDR3 protein: CASSPSDYEQYF

J gene: TRBJ1-6
D gene: TRBD1
V gene: TRBV10-3
clone size: once
CDR3 DNA: TGTGCCATCAGCCGGGACAGCTCCTATAATTCACCCCTCCACTTT
CDR3 protein: CAISRDSSYNSPLHF

J gene: TRBJ2-4
D gene: NA
V gene: TRBV9
clone size: NA
CDR3 DNA: TGTGCCAGCAGCCCCGGGGGACTTTCGAACATTCAGTACTTC
CDR3 protein: CASSPGGLSNIQYF

J gene: TRBJ1-1
D gene: NA
V gene: TRBV7-6
clone size: NA
CDR3 DNA: TGTGCCAGCAGCTTAGCGGGCAGCCCAAACACTGAAGCTTTCTTT
CDR3 protein: CASSLAGSPNTEAFF

J gene: TRBJ1-2
D gene: TRBD1
V gene: TRBV6-5
clone size: NA
CDR3 DNA: TGTGCCAGCAGTCTTGGACAGGCTAACTATGGCTACACCTTC
CDR3 protein: CASSLGQANYGYTF

J gene: TRBJ2-1
D gene: TRBD1
V gene: TRBV19
clone size: few
CDR3 DNA: TGTGCCAGCAGCCGGGACAGGGGATACAATGAGCAGTTCTTC
CDR3 protein: CASSRDRGYNEQFF

J gene: TRBJ2-7
D gene: NA
V gene: TRBV23-1
clone size: NA
CDR3 DNA: TGCGCCAGCAGCCCCAGGTCTTACGAGCAGTACTTC
CDR3 protein: CASSPRSYEQYF

J gene: TRBJ1-5
D gene: TRBD1
V gene: TRBV7-9
clone size: NA
CDR3 DNA: TGTGCCAGCAGCGGGACAGGGGGATATCAGCCCCAGCATTTT
CDR3 protein: CASSGTGGYQPQHF

J gene: TRBJ2-7
D gene: TRBD1
V gene: TRBV27
clone size: NA
CDR3 DNA: TGTGCCAGCAGTTTGTTGGGACAGAGCTCCTACGAGCAGTACTTC
CDR3 protein: CASSLLGQSSYEQYF

J gene: TRBJ1-5
D gene: NA
V gene: TRBV5-6
clone size: NA
CDR3 DNA: TGTGCCAGCAGCTTTACAGGGAACCAGCCCCAGCATTTT
CDR3 protein: CASSFTGNQPQHF

J gene: TRBJ2-7
D gene: TRBD2
V gene: TRBV10-2
clone size: NA
CDR3 DNA: TGCGCCAGCGAGAGCGGGATATGGGCCTACGAGCAGTACTTC
CDR3 protein: CASESGIWAYEQYF

J gene: TRBJ1-5
D gene: TRBD1
V gene: TRBV6-1
clone size: NA
CDR3 DNA: TGTGCCGCCCGGGACAGGCTTAGCAATCAGCCCCAGCATTTT
CDR3 protein: CAARDRLSNQPQHF

J gene: TRBJ1-5
D gene: TRBD1
V gene: TRBV11-3
clone size: once
CDR3 DNA: TGTGCCAGCAGCCTCTACCACAGGGGTGGTCAGCCCCAGCATTTT
CDR3 protein: CASSLYHRGGQPQHF

J gene: TRBJ1-3
D gene: TRBD1
V gene: TRBV4-1
clone size: NA
CDR3 DNA: TGCGCCAGCAGCCCGCAGGGGGCCTCTGGAAACACCATATATTTT
CDR3 protein: CASSPQGASGNTIYF

J gene: TRBJ1-5
D gene: TRBD1
V gene: TRBV18
clone size: NA
CDR3 DNA: TGTGCCAGCTCACCTCCGGGACAGGAGGGCAATCAGCCCCAGCATTTT
CDR3 protein: CASSPPGQEGNQPQHF

J gene: TRBJ2-1
D gene: NA
V gene: TRBV9
clone size: NA
CDR3 DNA: TGTGCCAGCAGCGTAGAACAGGACCATGAGCAGTTCTTC
CDR3 protein: CASSVEQDHEQFF

J gene: TRBJ2-1
D gene: NA
V gene: TRBV7-6
clone size: few
CDR3 DNA: TGTGCCAGCAGCTTAGTTCTTAGCACTGGCAATGAGCAGTTCTTC
CDR3 protein: CASSLVLSTGNEQFF

J gene: TRBJ2-7
D gene: NA
V gene: TRBV7-2
clone size: NA
CDR3 DNA: TGTGCCAGCAGCAGAGAGGGGGGACAGTTCTACGAGCAGTACTTC
CDR3 protein: CASSREGGQFYEQYF

J gene: TRBJ1-6
D gene: TRBD1
V gene: TRBV11-2
clone size: NA
CDR3 DNA: TGTGCCAGCAGCGCAGCCGGGACAGTGGGTAATTCACCCCTCCACTTT
CDR3 protein: CASSAAGTVGNSPLHF

J gene: TRBJ2-7
D gene: TRBD1
V gene: TRBV10-2
clone size: NA
CDR3 DNA: TGCGCCAGCAGTACCCGGACAGGGGCCCACTTC
CDR3 protein: CASSTRTGAHF